These T cell receptor beta chains were read from a single sample in a study of PD-1 blockade in classical Hodgkin lymphoma. Method: immunoSEQ multiplex PCR; TCRdb's copy keeps in-frame clones and lacks some. The sample has roughly 86,000 clones; more than 80% are singletons. The source material was peripheral blood mononuclear cells (PBMCs), sampled before the fourth cycle of nivolumab. The receptor set was obtained from a human donor with classical Hodgkin lymphoma. CDR3s include the opening cysteine and the closing phenylalanine or tryptophan. D genes are given only for firm matches. For some rows the clone size is stated as once, few or many, or as a class when expanded; others skip it.

>TRBJ1-1|TRBV28|.|.
CASTPWDTYTEAFF
TGTGCCAGCACCCCATGGGACACCTACACTGAAGCTTTCTTT
>TRBJ2-3|TRBV27|few|TRBD2
CASSLPGLAGGRDTQYF
TGTGCCAGCAGTTTACCGGGACTAGCGGGAGGGCGAGATACGCAGTATTTT
>TRBJ1-4|TRBV2|.|.
CASTRGGTNEKLFF
TGTGCCAGCACCAGGGGAGGAACTAATGAAAAACTGTTTTTT
>TRBJ1-6|TRBV5-6|.|TRBD1
CASSLSPGQVNSPLHF
TGTGCCAGCAGCTTGTCGCCGGGACAGGTTAATTCACCCCTCCACTTT
>TRBJ1-2|TRBV5-5|.|TRBD1
CASSLGGQGNYGYTF
TGTGCCAGCAGCTTGGGCGGACAGGGGAACTATGGCTACACCTTC
>TRBJ2-1|TRBV6-6|few|.
CASSLQRAYNEQFF
TGTGCCAGCAGTCTCCAGCGGGCATACAATGAGCAGTTCTTC
>TRBJ1-2|TRBV7-2|.|.
CASSSLQVPNYGYTF
TGTGCCAGCAGCTCGCTTCAGGTTCCTAACTATGGCTACACCTTC
>TRBJ2-5|TRBV4-1|once|TRBD1
CASSPLPQGAAETQYF
TGCGCCAGCAGCCCATTGCCCCAGGGGGCTGCTGAGACCCAGTACTTC
>TRBJ1-5|TRBV19|.|TRBD1
CASETGDLNQPQHF
TGTGCCAGTGAAACAGGGGACCTGAATCAGCCCCAGCATTTT
>TRBJ2-5|TRBV5-4|once|TRBD2
CASSLGPLANQETQYF
TGTGCCAGCAGCTTGGGACCACTAGCGAACCAAGAGACCCAGTACTTC
>TRBJ1-1|TRBV10-3|.|.
CAISRGGTEAFF
TGTGCCATCAGTAGGGGAGGCACTGAAGCTTTCTTT
>TRBJ1-2|TRBV5-8|.|TRBD1
CASSSAGTGFGYTF
TGTGCCAGCAGTTCCGCCGGGACAGGGTTTGGCTACACCTTC
>TRBJ1-1|TRBV30|few|.
CAWIGDRRNTEAFF
TGTGCCTGGATAGGGGACCGGAGGAACACTGAAGCTTTCTTT
>TRBJ2-2|TRBV25-1|.|.
CASSEFQGGELFF
TGTGCCAGCAGTGAATTTCAGGGCGGGGAGCTGTTTTTT
>TRBJ1-5|TRBV6-7|.|.
CASTDKGQGYSNQPQHF
TGTGCCAGCACGGACAAGGGGCAGGGCTATAGCAATCAGCCCCAGCATTTT
>TRBJ2-1|TRBV4-3|.|.
CASSQVISSYNEQFF
TGCGCCAGCAGCCAAGTTATAAGCTCCTACAATGAGCAGTTCTTC
>TRBJ2-7|TRBV23-1|.|.
CASSSQGAYEQYF
TGCGCCAGCAGTAGCCAGGGAGCCTACGAGCAGTACTTC
>TRBJ2-7|TRBV28|.|.
CASSLDSRIYEQYF
TGTGCCAGCAGTTTAGATAGCAGGATCTACGAGCAGTACTTC
>TRBJ2-1|TRBV5-1|.|.
CASSLAVSSYNEQFF
TGCGCCAGCAGCTTGGCGGTCAGCTCCTACAATGAGCAGTTCTTC
>TRBJ1-5|TRBV19|.|.
CASRGAGSNQPQHF
TGTGCCAGCCGGGGGGCAGGGAGCAATCAGCCCCAGCATTTT
>TRBJ1-5|TRBV6-1|.|.
CASRETSGAGRNQPQHF
TGTGCCAGCAGAGAAACCTCCGGCGCAGGGCGGAATCAGCCCCAGCATTTT
>TRBJ1-3|TRBV15|.|TRBD1
CATSRDRGTGSGNTIYF
TGTGCCACCAGCAGAGATCGGGGGACAGGGTCTGGAAACACCATATATTTT
>TRBJ2-1|TRBV30|.|.
CAWSVGLAALGAQFF
TGTGCCTGGAGTGTCGGCCTAGCCGCTCTTGGAGCGCAGTTCTTC
>TRBJ2-1|TRBV30|.|.
CAGSLGEQFF
TGTGCCGGTAGCCTCGGTGAGCAGTTCTTC
>TRBJ2-5|TRBV28|few|.
CASRGDQETQYF
TGTGCCAGCAGGGGGGACCAAGAGACCCAGTACTTC
>TRBJ1-5|TRBV11-2|.|.
CARGPEGRRSNQPQHF
TGTGCCAGGGGCCCGGAGGGGCGCCGGAGCAATCAGCCCCAGCATTTT
>TRBJ2-1|TRBV30|.|TRBD2
CAWRTSGSGEQFF
TGTGCCTGGAGGACTAGCGGGAGTGGTGAGCAGTTCTTC
>TRBJ2-4|TRBV29-1|few|.
CSVEEWGTAKNIQYF
TGCAGCGTTGAAGAATGGGGGACGGCCAAAAACATTCAGTACTTC
>TRBJ2-7|TRBV19|.|TRBD1
CASSQRTGTYEQYF
TGTGCCAGTAGCCAGCGGACAGGGACCTACGAGCAGTACTTC
>TRBJ2-5|TRBV19|.|.
CASQHGGYQETQYF
TGTGCCAGCCAGCATGGGGGGTACCAAGAGACCCAGTACTTC
>TRBJ2-1|TRBV6-6|.|TRBD2
CASTKEPSGVGEQFF
TGTGCCAGCACCAAAGAGCCTAGCGGGGTCGGTGAGCAGTTCTTC
>TRBJ1-1|TRBV11-2|.|.
CASSLMGNTEAFF
TGTGCCAGCAGCTTAATGGGGAACACTGAAGCTTTCTTT
>TRBJ2-2|TRBV2|.|TRBD1
CASRLQGWNTGELFF
TGTGCCAGCAGATTACAGGGGTGGAACACCGGGGAGCTGTTTTTT
>TRBJ1-2|TRBV4-1|once|TRBD1
CASSQLSDRDGYTF
TGCGCCAGCAGCCAATTGAGTGACAGGGACGGCTACACCTTC
>TRBJ1-3|TRBV19|.|.
CASRQARGPSGNTIYF
TGTGCCAGTCGACAAGCCAGGGGACCCTCTGGAAACACCATATATTTT
>TRBJ1-2|TRBV9|.|TRBD1
CASSPRPGGPVETF
TGTGCCAGCAGCCCCCGTCCAGGGGGGCCGGTGGAGACCTTC
>TRBJ2-2|TRBV12-5|.|TRBD2
CASGGLAGGELFF
TGTGCTAGTGGGGGACTAGCGGGCGGGGAGCTGTTTTTT
>TRBJ1-4|TRBV7-9|once|TRBD1
CASSLGDREGEKLFF
TGTGCCAGCAGCTTAGGGGACAGGGAAGGCGAAAAACTGTTTTTT
>TRBJ2-1|TRBV10-2|.|TRBD1
CASTGQGISEQFF
TGCGCCAGCACTGGACAGGGAATTAGTGAGCAGTTCTTC
>TRBJ1-2|TRBV5-1|few|TRBD1
CASSSTRLRQGARGYTF
TGCGCCAGCAGCTCTACACGCCTAAGACAGGGGGCGCGTGGCTACACCTTC
>TRBJ1-5|TRBV28|few|.
CASSSGGQPQHF
TGTGCCAGCAGTTCCGGGGGACAGCCCCAGCATTTT
>TRBJ1-1|TRBV5-6|.|.
CASSLGANTEAFF
TGTGCCAGCAGCTTGGGGGCCAACACTGAAGCTTTCTTT
>TRBJ2-3|TRBV9|.|TRBD1
CASSPSGGGTDTQYF
TGTGCCAGCAGCCCCTCAGGGGGAGGCACAGATACGCAGTATTTT
>TRBJ2-1|TRBV13|.|TRBD2
CASSPVAGRNEQFF
TGTGCCAGCAGCCCTGTAGCGGGAAGGAATGAGCAGTTCTTC
>TRBJ2-4|TRBV7-3|.|TRBD2
CASSTGLAGGNIQYF
TGTGCCAGCAGCACCGGACTAGCGGGAGGCAACATTCAGTACTTC
>TRBJ1-1|TRBV29-1|few|.
CSSRDTGDTEAFF
TGCAGCTCAAGGGACACGGGGGACACTGAAGCTTTCTTT
>TRBJ1-1|TRBV7-8|.|TRBD1
CASSQRTGLEAFF
TGTGCCAGCAGCCAGAGGACAGGCCTTGAAGCTTTCTTT
>TRBJ2-1|TRBV11-2|.|TRBD2
CASSLGGRARANEQFF
TGTGCCAGCAGCTTAGGTGGGAGGGCCAGGGCCAATGAGCAGTTCTTC
>TRBJ2-1|TRBV6-5|.|TRBD1
CASSTGGGSYNEQFF
TGTGCCAGCAGCACAGGGGGCGGCTCCTACAATGAGCAGTTCTTC
>TRBJ2-5|TRBV5-1|.|TRBD2
CASSIRTSGTAETQYF
TGCGCCAGCAGCATAAGGACTAGCGGCACCGCAGAGACCCAGTACTTC
>TRBJ2-2|TRBV23-1|.|.
CASSQSVRASMNTGELFF
TGCGCCAGCAGTCAATCGGTGAGGGCTAGCATGAACACCGGGGAGCTGTTTTTT
>TRBJ2-5|TRBV5-6|.|.
CASSFDSRGTQYF
TGTGCCAGCAGCTTTGACAGTCGGGGGACCCAGTACTTC
>TRBJ2-5|TRBV18|.|.
CASSPLGGETQYF
TGTGCCAGCTCACCCCTAGGGGGGGAGACCCAGTACTTC
>TRBJ2-7|TRBV6-1|once|.
CASTDRLVSLWQYF
TGTGCCAGCACCGATAGGCTAGTTTCCCTTTGGCAGTACTTC
>TRBJ1-1|TRBV2|.|.
CATRSSRDTEAFF
TGTGCCACCCGCTCTTCGAGGGACACTGAAGCTTTCTTT